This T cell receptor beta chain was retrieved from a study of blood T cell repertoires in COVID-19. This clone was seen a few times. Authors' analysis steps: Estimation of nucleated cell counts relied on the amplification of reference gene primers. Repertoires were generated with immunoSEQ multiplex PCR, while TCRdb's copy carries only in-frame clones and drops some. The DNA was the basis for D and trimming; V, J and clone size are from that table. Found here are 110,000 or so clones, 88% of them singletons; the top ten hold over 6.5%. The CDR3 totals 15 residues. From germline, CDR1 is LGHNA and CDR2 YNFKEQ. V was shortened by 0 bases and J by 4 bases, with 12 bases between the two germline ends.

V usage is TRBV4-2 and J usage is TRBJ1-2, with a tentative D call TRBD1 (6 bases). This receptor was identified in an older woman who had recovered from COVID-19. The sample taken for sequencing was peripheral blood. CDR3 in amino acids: CASSQDTGLAYGYTF. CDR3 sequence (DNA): TGTGCCAGCAGCCAAGATACAGGGCTTGCCTATGGCTACACCTTC.